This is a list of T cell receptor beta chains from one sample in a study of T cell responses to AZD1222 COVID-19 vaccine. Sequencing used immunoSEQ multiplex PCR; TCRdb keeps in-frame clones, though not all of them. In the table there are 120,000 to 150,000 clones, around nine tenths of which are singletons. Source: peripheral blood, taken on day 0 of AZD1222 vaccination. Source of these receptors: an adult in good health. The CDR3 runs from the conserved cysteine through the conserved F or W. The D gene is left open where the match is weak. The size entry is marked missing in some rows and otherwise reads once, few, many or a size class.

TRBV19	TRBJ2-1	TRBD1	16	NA	TGTGCCAGTAGTACCCGGACAGGGGTAGGGTTCGATGAGCAGTTCTTC	CASSTRTGVGFDEQFF
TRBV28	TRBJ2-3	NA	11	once	TGTGCCAGCAGTACCTTTAATACGCAGTATTTT	CASSTFNTQYF
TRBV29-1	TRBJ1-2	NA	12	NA	TGCAGCGTTTTCAGGGTCAACTATGGCTACACCTTC	CSVFRVNYGYTF
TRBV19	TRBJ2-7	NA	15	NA	TGTGCCAGTAGTATATCGGGGCCAGTCTCCTACGAGCAGTACTTC	CASSISGPVSYEQYF
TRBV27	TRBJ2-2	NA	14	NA	TGTGCCAGCCTAGGGACACCTCTTACCGGGGAGCTGTTTTTT	CASLGTPLTGELFF
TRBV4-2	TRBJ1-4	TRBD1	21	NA	TGTGCCAGCAGCCCCCTAAAAAAGGGACAGGGGGCCCTAACAACTAATGAAAAACTGTTTTTT	CASSPLKKGQGALTTNEKLFF
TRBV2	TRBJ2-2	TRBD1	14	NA	TGTGCCAGCAACCCGGACAGGACCACCGGGGAGCTGTTTTTT	CASNPDRTTGELFF
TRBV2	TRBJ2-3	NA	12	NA	TGTGCCAGCGGGCTAGCTTCAGATACGCAGTATTTT	CASGLASDTQYF
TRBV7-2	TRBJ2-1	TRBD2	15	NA	TGTGCCAGCAGCCCAAGCGGGAGCTCCTACAATGAGCAGTTCTTC	CASSPSGSSYNEQFF
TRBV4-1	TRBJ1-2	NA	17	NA	TGCGCCAGCAGCCAAGATTGGAGAGCGCGGGATCGATATGGCTACACCTTC	CASSQDWRARDRYGYTF
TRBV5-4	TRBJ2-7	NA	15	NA	TGTGCCAGCAGCTTGGGCATCGGGGGAAGCGTTGAGCAGTACTTC	CASSLGIGGSVEQYF
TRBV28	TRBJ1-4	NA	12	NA	TGTGCCAGCAGGTCAACTAATGAAAAACTGTTTTTT	CASRSTNEKLFF
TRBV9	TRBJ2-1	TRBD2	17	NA	TGTGCCAGCAGCGTAGATGGGGCGGGAGGGGGGAAGAATGAGCAGTTCTTC	CASSVDGAGGGKNEQFF
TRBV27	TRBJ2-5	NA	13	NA	TGTGCCAGTCAGGAAAAGGGTAAAGAGACCCAGTACTTC	CASQEKGKETQYF
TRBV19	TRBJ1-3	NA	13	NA	TGTGCCAGTGCGTTTGGGGCAGGAAACACCATATATTTT	CASAFGAGNTIYF
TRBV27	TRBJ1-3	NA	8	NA	TGTCCGGGAAACACCATATATTTT	CPGNTIYF
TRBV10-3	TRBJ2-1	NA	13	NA	TGTGCCATCGGGGACCCGCCTGGAAATGAGCAGTTCTTC	CAIGDPPGNEQFF
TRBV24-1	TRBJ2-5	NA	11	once	TGTGCCACCAGTGATATACAAACCCAGTACTTC	CATSDIQTQYF
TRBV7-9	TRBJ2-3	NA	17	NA	TGTGCCAGCAGCGCCGCTAGAAGCGCCGTGAAAAATGATACGCAGTATTTT	CASSAARSAVKNDTQYF
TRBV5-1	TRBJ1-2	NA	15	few	TGCGCCAGCAGCCCGGGACACCTCCTAGGCTATGGCTACACCTTC	CASSPGHLLGYGYTF
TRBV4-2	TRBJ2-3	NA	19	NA	TGTGCCAGCAGCCAAGCCCACCAATCCGGCAGGTTGTTTACAGATACGCAGTATTTT	CASSQAHQSGRLFTDTQYF
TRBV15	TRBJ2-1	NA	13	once	TGTGCCACCGCCGGACAGAACTACAATGAGCAGTTCTTC	CATAGQNYNEQFF
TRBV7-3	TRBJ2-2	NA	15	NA	TGTGCCAGCAGCCCGGGTAGGGAAAGGACCGGGGAGCTGTTTTTT	CASSPGRERTGELFF
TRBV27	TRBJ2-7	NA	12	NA	TGTGCCAGCAGGAATAGGGGTTACGAGCAGTACTTC	CASRNRGYEQYF
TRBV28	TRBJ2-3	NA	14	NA	TGTGCCAGCAGCCCCCCAGGGCTCACAGATACGCAGTATTTT	CASSPPGLTDTQYF
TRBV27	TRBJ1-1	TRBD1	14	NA	TGTGCCAGCAGGCAGACAGGGGGAAACACTGAAGCTTTCTTT	CASRQTGGNTEAFF
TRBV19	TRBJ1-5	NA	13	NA	TGTGCCAGTAGGCAGGGATATTATCAGCCCCAGCATTTT	CASRQGYYQPQHF
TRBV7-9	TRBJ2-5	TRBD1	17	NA	TGTGCCAGCAGCGCAGGGACAGCCCCGAAGTACCAAGAGACCCAGTACTTC	CASSAGTAPKYQETQYF
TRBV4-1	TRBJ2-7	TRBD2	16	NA	TGCGCCAGCAGCCCCTCCGGGACTAGCGGAACCTACGAGCAGTACTTC	CASSPSGTSGTYEQYF
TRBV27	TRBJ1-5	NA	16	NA	TGTGCCAGCAGCCCCCGGGGCCGACGTTACAATCAGCCCCAGCATTTT	CASSPRGRRYNQPQHF
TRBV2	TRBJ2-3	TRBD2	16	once	TGTGCCAGCAGATCCTCGGTTATAGCGGGGGGGGATACGCAGTATTTT	CASRSSVIAGGDTQYF
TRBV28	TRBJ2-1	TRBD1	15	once	TGTGCCAGCAGTTTTCACGGACAGGGAGTCAATGAGCAGTTCTTC	CASSFHGQGVNEQFF
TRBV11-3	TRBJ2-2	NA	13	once	TGTGCCAGCGACAGCTCGAACACCGGGGAGCTGTTTTTT	CASDSSNTGELFF
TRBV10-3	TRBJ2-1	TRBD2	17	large	TGTGCCATCAGTGAGTATAGCGGGAGGTTTGGTCGCAATGAGCAGTTCTTC	CAISEYSGRFGRNEQFF
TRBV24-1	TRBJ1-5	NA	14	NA	TGTGCCACCAGTGATTCTGGGTATCCTCAGCCCCAGCATTTT	CATSDSGYPQPQHF
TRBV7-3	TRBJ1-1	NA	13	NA	TGTGCCAGCAGCTCCTTCCCAGGGGTAAAAGCTTTCTTT	CASSSFPGVKAFF
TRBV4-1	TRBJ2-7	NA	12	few	TGCGCCAGCAGCCAGACAGGATACGAGCAGTACTTC	CASSQTGYEQYF
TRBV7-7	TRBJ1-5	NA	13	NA	TGTGCCAGCGCAGAAGGCAGGGATCAGCCCCAGCATTTT	CASAEGRDQPQHF
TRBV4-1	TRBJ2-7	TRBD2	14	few	TGCGCCAGCAGCCGTAGCGGGAGCTCCTACGAGCAGTACTTC	CASSRSGSSYEQYF
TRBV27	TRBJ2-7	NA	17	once	TGTGCCAGCAGTCCTCAACCCGCCCGGGGGAGAAACTACGAGCAGTACTTC	CASSPQPARGRNYEQYF
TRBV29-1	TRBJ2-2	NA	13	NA	TGCAGCGTTGTTGTTGGAGGCACCGGGGAGCTGTTTTTT	CSVVVGGTGELFF
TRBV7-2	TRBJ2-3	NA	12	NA	TGTGCCAGCAGCTTAAATCTAGGGGCGCAGTATTTT	CASSLNLGAQYF
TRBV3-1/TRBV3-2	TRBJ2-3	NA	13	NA	TGTGCCAGCAGCCAAGTGGACACAGATACGCAGTATTTT	CASSQVDTDTQYF
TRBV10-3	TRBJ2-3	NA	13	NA	TGTGCCATCACAACGGCTAGCACAGATACGCAGTATTTT	CAITTASTDTQYF
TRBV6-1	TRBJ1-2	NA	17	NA	TGTGCCAGCAGTGAAATGGGCCCCTCCTCGGCTCTTCATGGCTACACCTTC	CASSEMGPSSALHGYTF
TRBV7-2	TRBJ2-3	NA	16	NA	TGTGCCAGCAGCTTAGCGGCGATACCCGCTGTAGATACGCAGTATTTT	CASSLAAIPAVDTQYF
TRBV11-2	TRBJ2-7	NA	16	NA	TGTGCCAGCAGCTTAATCCGGGGGGCGGTCGGCTACGAGCAGTACTTC	CASSLIRGAVGYEQYF
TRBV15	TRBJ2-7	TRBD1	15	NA	TGTGCCACCAGCAGTGAGGGGACAGGGATGAACGAGCAGTACTTC	CATSSEGTGMNEQYF
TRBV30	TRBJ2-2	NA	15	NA	TGTGCCTGGACAAAGGGCGGGCCCGACACCGGGGAGCTGTTTTTT	CAWTKGGPDTGELFF
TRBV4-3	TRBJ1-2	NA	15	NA	TGCGCCAGCAGCCAAGGCCGACACGATAACTATGGCTACACCTTC	CASSQGRHDNYGYTF
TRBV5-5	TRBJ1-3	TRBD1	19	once	TGTGCCAGCAGACTGTACGGGACAGGGTCCTCCACATCTGGAAACACCATATATTTT	CASRLYGTGSSTSGNTIYF
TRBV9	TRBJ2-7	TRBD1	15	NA	TGTGCCAGCAGCGCGTACGGGACAGGGTCCTACGAGCAGTACTTC	CASSAYGTGSYEQYF
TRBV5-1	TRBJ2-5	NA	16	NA	TGCGCCAGCACCTTCTCCGGGGGTCTGTACCAAGAGACCCAGTACTTC	CASTFSGGLYQETQYF
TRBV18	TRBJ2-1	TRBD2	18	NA	TGTGCCAGCTCACCGCCGGGACTAGCGGGAGGGCCCTACAATGAGCAGTTCTTC	CASSPPGLAGGPYNEQFF
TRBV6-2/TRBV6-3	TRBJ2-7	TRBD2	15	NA	TGTGCCAGCAGTGGGACTAGCGTGGGGAGCTACGAGCAGTACTTC	CASSGTSVGSYEQYF
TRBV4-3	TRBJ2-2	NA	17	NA	TGCGCCAGCAGCTCCGGACAGGGAGGGTCTTATGGGGGGGAGCTGTTTTTT	CASSSGQGGSYGGELFF
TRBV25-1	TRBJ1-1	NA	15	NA	TGTGCCAGCAGTGCAGGCCACGGGGTGGACACTGAAGCTTTCTTT	CASSAGHGVDTEAFF
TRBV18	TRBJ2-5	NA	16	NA	TGTGCCAGCTCACCACTGGGGGTGACCGAGCAAGAGACCCAGTACTTC	CASSPLGVTEQETQYF
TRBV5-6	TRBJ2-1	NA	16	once	TGTGCCAGCAGCCTAAACAGGGTGAGCTCCTACAATGAGCAGTTCTTC	CASSLNRVSSYNEQFF
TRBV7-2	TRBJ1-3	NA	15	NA	TGTGCCAGCAGCGCGGGGCAGGGATTAGGAAACACCATATATTTT	CASSAGQGLGNTIYF